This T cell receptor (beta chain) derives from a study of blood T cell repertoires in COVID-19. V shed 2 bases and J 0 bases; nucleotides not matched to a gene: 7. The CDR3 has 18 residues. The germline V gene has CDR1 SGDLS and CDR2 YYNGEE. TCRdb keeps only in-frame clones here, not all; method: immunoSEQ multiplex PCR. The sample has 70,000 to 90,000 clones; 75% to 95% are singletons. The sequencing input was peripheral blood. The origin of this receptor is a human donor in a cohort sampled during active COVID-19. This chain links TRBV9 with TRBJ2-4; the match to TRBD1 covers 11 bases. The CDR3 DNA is TGTGCCAGCAGCGTGCGGGACAGGGGGTCAGCAGCCAAAAACATTCAGTACTTC. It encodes CASSVRDRGSAAKNIQYF. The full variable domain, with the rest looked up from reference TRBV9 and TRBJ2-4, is DSGVTQTPKHLITATGQRVTLRCSPRSGDLSVYWYQQSLDQGLQFLIQYYNGEERAKGNILERFSAQQFPDLHSELNLSSLELGDSALYFCASSVRDRGSAAKNIQYFGAGTRLSVL.